The clone carrying this TCR beta chain came up many times. Its antigen remains unidentified. Profiles of TCR beta VDJ and CDR3 were generated from a genomic DNA template. TCRdb reanalysed the reads using MiXCR and keeps one entry per CDR3 protein. The sample yields some 180,000 distinct CDR3 sequences, approximately 46% seen once. Germline values: CDR1 SGHKS, CDR2 YYEKEE (reference sequence). CDR3 length equals 13 residues. V was pared by 0 bases and J by 1 base, with 2 bases between. The sample comes from a study of CD8+CD57+ T cells in acquired aplastic anemia. Across the study: Sorted CD4+ and CD8+ cells gave an average of roughly 3 ug of DNA. Notes on the study in general: There were approximately 27 CD8+ CDR3 sequences that occurred in both patients and controls.

Sequenced: sorted CD4+, CD8+, or CD8+CD57+ T cells (not recorded which) from PBMCs. This chain connects TRBV5-5 to TRBJ1-5; D unclear. This TCR derives from a human donor in good health. CDR3 residues: CASSLESNQPQHF. The DNA for the CDR3 is TGTGCCAGCAGCTTGGAAAGCAATCAGCCCCAGCATTTT.